The clone carrying this T cell receptor beta chain occurred a few times. The data are from a study of blood T cells in healthy people across ages. Combining a sample-barcoded 5' primer with a J-beta primer mix, a second PCR ran for roughly 6 to 11 cycles. TCRdb re-derived calls from the 5' RACE reads in MiXCR, one entry per CDR3 protein. In the table there are approximately 800,000 distinct CDR3 sequences, 55% to 75% of which are singletons. Germline lookup yields CDR1 DFQATT and CDR2 SNEGSKA (reference sequence). The CDR3 runs 13 residues. The rearrangement uses TRBV20-1 and TRBJ2-1; 12 nucleotides align to TRBD2. Sequenced material: blood. The receptor comes from a man under 40 in good health. The CDR3 loop is CQPLAGGYNEQFF. In DNA form, the CDR3 reads TGCCAGCCCCTAGCGGGAGGGTACAATGAGCAGTTCTTC.